This passage covers 19 T cell receptor beta chains from one sample sequenced in a study of blood T cell repertoires in COVID-19. Assay used: immunoSEQ multiplex PCR; TCRdb lists only in-frame clones, some missing. The table has approximately 280,000 clones, 89% seen once; the top ten hold under 15%. Material for sequencing was peripheral blood. These receptors all stem from a woman in her sixties or seventies with acute or convalescent COVID-19.

The V gene is TRBV7-8, the J gene TRBJ1-3; D not certain. CDR1 and CDR2 (germline): SGHVS, FQNEAQ. The V end lost 5 bases, the J end lost 0 bases, and 8 bases lay between the germline ends. The CDR3 contains 14 residues. The CDR3 bases are TGTGCCAGCAGCGTTGGAGACTCTGGAAACACCATATATTTT. This translates into CASSVGDSGNTIYF.

The chain links TRBV7-3 to TRBJ1-1; 8 nucleotides align to TRBD1. Trimming at V came to 4 bases and at J to 5 bases, leaving 3 bases not matched to a gene. This CDR3 comprises 13 residues. Germline values: CDR1 SGHTA, CDR2 FQGTGA. The CDR3 loop reads CASSSRGLTEAFF. In DNA form, the CDR3 reads TGTGCCAGCAGCTCCAGGGGGCTAACTGAAGCTTTCTTT.

The chain recombines TRBV5-1 with TRBJ1-1; no reliable D call. The CDR3 spans 13 residues. Trimming took off 4 bases at V and 5 bases at J, with 12 bases between the two ends. The V gene's germline CDR1 is SGHRS and CDR2 YFSETQ. CDR3 residues: CASSPAGWTEAFF. The CDR3 nucleotides are TGCGCCAGCAGCCCAGCGGGCTGGACTGAAGCTTTCTTT.

The chain links TRBV15 to TRBJ1-3, with TRBD1 identical over 9 bases. CDR3 size: 14 residues. CDR1 and CDR2 (germline): LNHNV, YYDKDF (reference sequence). Trimming at V came to 4 bases and at J to 3 bases, leaving 1 base not matched to a gene. The CDR3 region has the DNA TGTGCCACCAGCACGGACAGGGGTGGAAACACCATATATTTT. Residues: CATSTDRGGNTIYF.

The V and J genes are TRBV28 and TRBJ2-1; TRBD2 agrees at 14 bases. The CDR3 has 15 residues. V was clipped by 3 bases and J by 7 bases; unmatched bases: 2. The germline gives CDR1 MDHEN, CDR2 SYDVKM. The CDR3 DNA is TGTGCCAGCAGTTTGGGGACTAGCGGGAGTAATGAGCAGTTCTTC. Translated: CASSLGTSGSNEQFF.

The V call is TRBV7-8, the J call TRBJ2-1; D may be TRBD2 (6 bases). The germline CDR1 and CDR2 sequences are SGHVS and FQNEAQ. The V gene lost 5 bases and the J gene lost 2 bases, with 13 bases spanning the gap. The CDR3 spans 15 residues. The CDR3: CASSATSPAYNEQFF. The CDR3 DNA follows: TGTGCCAGCAGCGCCACTAGCCCCGCCTACAATGAGCAGTTCTTC.

This clone appeared once. The gene calls are TRBV11-2 and TRBJ2-1, with D possibly matching TRBD1 (6 bases). This CDR3 has 14 residues. V lost 2 bases, J lost 9 bases, and 14 bases lay in between. Per germline, CDR1 SGHAT and CDR2 FQNNGV. The CDR3 region has the DNA TGTGCCAGCAGCTTATCCCCAGGGGTCGGTGAGCAGTTCTTC. Protein product: CASSLSPGVGEQFF.

The chain couples TRBV11-2 to TRBJ2-7; D ambiguous. There are 11 residues in the CDR3. Germline CDR1 SGHAT, CDR2 FQNNGV. V was shortened by 3 bases and J by 2 bases, with 2 bases between the two germline ends. The CDR3 reads CASSFTYEQYF. CDR3 bases: TGTGCCAGCAGCTTTACCTACGAGCAGTACTTC.

The V gene is TRBV29-1, the J gene TRBJ1-3, with TRBD1 matching over 7 bases. V was pared by 3 bases and J by 0 bases, with 2 bases of the junction left unmatched. The CDR3 spans 14 residues. The germline gives CDR1 SQVTM, CDR2 ANQGSEA. The CDR3: CSVDGTVSGNTIYF. The CDR3, as DNA: TGCAGCGTTGATGGGACAGTCTCTGGAAACACCATATATTTT.

This sequence joins TRBV18 and TRBJ1-3; D uncertain. The CDR3 length is 16 residues. Germline CDR1 and CDR2: KGHSH and LQKENI. Trimming took 3 bases from V and 0 from J, leaving 12 bases between them. The CDR3 nucleotides read TGTGCCAGCTCACCTCTCGGGAGTAACTCTGGAAACACCATATATTTT. Residues: CASSPLGSNSGNTIYF.

This chain joins TRBV5-1 and TRBJ2-5; D remains ambiguous. CDR1 SGHRS and CDR2 YFSETQ come from the germline V gene. The CDR3 is 11 residues long. V gave up 4 bases and J gave up 2 bases, with 3 bases separating them. This CDR3 reads CASSEQETQYF. CDR3 coding DNA: TGCGCCAGCAGCGAGCAAGAGACCCAGTACTTC.

V usage is TRBV27 and J usage is TRBJ1-1, with a possible D match to TRBD1 (6 bases). The germline V gene has CDR1 MNHEY and CDR2 SMNVEV (reference sequence). The length of the CDR3 is 14 residues. Trimming removed 3 bases at V and 2 bases at J, with 10 bases between. CDR3 sequence: CASSFGRGNTEAFF. CDR3 sequence (DNA): TGTGCCAGCAGTTTCGGCAGGGGTAACACTGAAGCTTTCTTT.

In this sample, this clone turned up once. The gene calls are TRBV10-3 and TRBJ1-6; D unresolved. The CDR3 is made up of 14 amino acids. Between the trimmed V and J ends, which lost 6 bases and 7 bases, there was a span of 13 bases. The V gene's germline CDR1 is ENHRY and CDR2 SYGVKD. The CDR3 DNA follows: TGTGCCATCAGAAGGGAGGGTTCGAATTCACCCCTCCACTTT. Its translation is CAIRREGSNSPLHF.

There are a few counts of this clone. This sequence joins TRBV4-1 and TRBJ2-3, with a possible D match to TRBD2 (5 bases). The germline gives CDR1 MGHRA, CDR2 YSYEKL. The CDR3 consists of 15 residues. The V and J ends lost 4 bases and 6 bases respectively, with 17 bases between them. CDR3 nucleotide sequence: TGCGCCAGCAGCCTTTTGGACTCGACGGGGGATACGCAGTATTTT. Protein: CASSLLDSTGDTQYF.

The rearrangement links TRBV9 to TRBJ2-2, with 7 bases that match TRBD2. The length of the CDR3 is 16 residues. The junction had 8 bases not matched to a gene; V was cut back by 0 bases and J by 6 bases. The germline V gene encodes CDR1 SGDLS and CDR2 YYNGEE. The CDR3 region is CASSVAPSGLAGELFF. CDR3 nucleotides: TGTGCCAGCAGCGTAGCCCCTAGCGGTCTAGCCGGGGAGCTGTTTTTT.

This clone was counted a single time. The V call is TRBV9, the J call TRBJ2-7; TRBD2 matches at 10 bases. Germline CDR1 SGDLS, CDR2 YYNGEE. The CDR3 spans 14 residues. Trimming took 3 bases from V and 4 from J; bases not matched to a gene: 4. CDR3 DNA: TGTGCCAGCAGCGCCTCTAGCGGGAGTTACGAGCAGTACTTC. Translation: CASSASSGSYEQYF.

The chain combines TRBV24-1 with TRBJ2-7; TRBD2 matches at 7 bases. There are 17 residues in the CDR3. Per germline, CDR1 KGHDR and CDR2 SFDVKD. With 4 bases clipped from V and 3 bases from J, the junction kept 14 bases outside the gene matches. The DNA of the CDR3 is TGTGCCACCAGTGACCGTCCCAAAGCGGGACCCCGCTACGAGCAGTACTTC. It is translated as CATSDRPKAGPRYEQYF.

The chain recombines TRBV5-1 with TRBJ2-2; D is perhaps TRBD2 (6 bases). There are 16 residues in the CDR3. CDR1 and CDR2 from the germline V gene are SGHRS and YFSETQ. V was clipped by 6 bases and J by 1 base, with 16 bases between them. The CDR3 DNA sequence: TGCGCCAGCACCCATTGGAGGGGCGGGAACACCGGGGAGCTGTTTTTT. The encoded protein is CASTHWRGGNTGELFF.

The J gene is TRBJ1-4, the V gene TRBV2; 9 nucleotides line up with TRBD1. This CDR3 contains 16 residues. The J segment lost 3 bases and the V segment lost 6 bases, leaving 8 bases of the junction unmatched. CDR1 and CDR2 from the germline V gene are SNHLY and FYNNEI. The CDR3 spells CASRAGQGTPNEKLFF. CDR3 DNA: TGTGCCAGCAGGGCGGGACAGGGTACGCCTAATGAAAAACTGTTTTTT.